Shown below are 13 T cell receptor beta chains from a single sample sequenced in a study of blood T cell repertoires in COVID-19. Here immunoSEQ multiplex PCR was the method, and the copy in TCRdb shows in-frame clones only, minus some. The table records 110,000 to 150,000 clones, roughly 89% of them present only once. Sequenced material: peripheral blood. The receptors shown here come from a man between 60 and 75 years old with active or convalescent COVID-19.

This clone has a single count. The CDR3 is CASSPTSYIQYF. CDR3 nucleotide sequence: TGTGCCAGCAGCCCCACTTCCTACATTCAGTACTTC. This chain uses TRBV14 with TRBJ2-4, with D unresolved. The CDR3 totals 12 residues. Trimming left V 4 bases short and J 8 bases short, with 9 bases between. CDR1 is SGHDN and CDR2 is FVKESK in the germline V gene.

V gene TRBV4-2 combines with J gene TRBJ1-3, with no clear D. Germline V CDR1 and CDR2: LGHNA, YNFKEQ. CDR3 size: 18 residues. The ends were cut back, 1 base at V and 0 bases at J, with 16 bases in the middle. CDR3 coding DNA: TGTGCCAGCAGCCAAGCGACAAGTCACGCCCGCTCTGGAAACACCATATATTTT. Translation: CASSQATSHARSGNTIYF.

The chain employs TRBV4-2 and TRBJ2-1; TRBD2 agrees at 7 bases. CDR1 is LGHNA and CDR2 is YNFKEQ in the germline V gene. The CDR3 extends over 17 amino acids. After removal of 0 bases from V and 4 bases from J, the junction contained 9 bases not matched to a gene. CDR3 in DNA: TGTGCCAGCAGCCAAGAATTTAGAGGAGCGGGGTACAATGAGCAGTTCTTC. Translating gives CASSQEFRGAGYNEQFF.

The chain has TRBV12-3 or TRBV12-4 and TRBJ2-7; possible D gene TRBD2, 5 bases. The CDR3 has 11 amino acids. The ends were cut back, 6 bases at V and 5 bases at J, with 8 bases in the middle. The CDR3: CASSRRNEQYF. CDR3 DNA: TGTGCCAGCAGCCGGAGGAACGAGCAGTACTTC.

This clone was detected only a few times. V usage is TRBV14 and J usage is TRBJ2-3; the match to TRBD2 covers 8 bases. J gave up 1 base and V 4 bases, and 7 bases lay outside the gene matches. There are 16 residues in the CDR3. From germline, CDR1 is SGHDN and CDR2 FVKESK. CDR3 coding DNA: TGTGCCAGCAGCCCGCGGATCGGGGGGGGCACAGATACGCAGTATTTT. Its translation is CASSPRIGGGTDTQYF.

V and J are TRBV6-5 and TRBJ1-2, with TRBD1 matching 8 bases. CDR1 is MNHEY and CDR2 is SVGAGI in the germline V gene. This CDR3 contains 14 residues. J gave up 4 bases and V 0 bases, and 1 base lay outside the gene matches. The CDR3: CASSYSGQVYGYTF. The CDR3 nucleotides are TGTGCCAGCAGTTACTCGGGACAGGTCTATGGCTACACCTTC.

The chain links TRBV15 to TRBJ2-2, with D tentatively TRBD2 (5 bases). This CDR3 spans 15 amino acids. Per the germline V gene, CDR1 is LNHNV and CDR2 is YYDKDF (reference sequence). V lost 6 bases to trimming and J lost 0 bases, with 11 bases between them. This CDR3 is CATRVTGTNTGELFF. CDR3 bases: TGTGCCACCAGAGTCACGGGGACGAACACCGGGGAGCTGTTTTTT.

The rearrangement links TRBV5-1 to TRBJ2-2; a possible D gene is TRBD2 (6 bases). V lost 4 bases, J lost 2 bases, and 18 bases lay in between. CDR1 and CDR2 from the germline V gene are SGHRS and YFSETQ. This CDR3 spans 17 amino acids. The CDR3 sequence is CASSMDGLLFNTGELFF. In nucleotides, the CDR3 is TGCGCCAGCAGCATGGACGGACTATTATTCAACACCGGGGAGCTGTTTTTT.

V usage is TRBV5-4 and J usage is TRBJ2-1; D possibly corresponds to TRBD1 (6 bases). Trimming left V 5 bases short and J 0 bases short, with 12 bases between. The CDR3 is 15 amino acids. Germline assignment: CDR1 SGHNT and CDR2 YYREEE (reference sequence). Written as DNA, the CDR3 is TGTGCCAGCAGACCAACAGGGAGCTCCTACAATGAGCAGTTCTTC. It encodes CASRPTGSSYNEQFF.

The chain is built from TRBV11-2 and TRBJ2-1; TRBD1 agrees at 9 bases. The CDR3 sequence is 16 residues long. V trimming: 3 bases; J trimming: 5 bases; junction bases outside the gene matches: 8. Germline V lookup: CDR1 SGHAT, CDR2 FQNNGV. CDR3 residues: CASSFFSGQGDNEQFF. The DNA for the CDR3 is TGTGCCAGCAGCTTTTTCTCGGGACAGGGTGACAATGAGCAGTTCTTC.

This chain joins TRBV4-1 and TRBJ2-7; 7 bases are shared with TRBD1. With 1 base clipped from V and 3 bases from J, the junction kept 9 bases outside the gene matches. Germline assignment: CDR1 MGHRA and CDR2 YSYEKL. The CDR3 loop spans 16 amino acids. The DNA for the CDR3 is TGCGCCAGCAGCCAAGTCGCAGAGACAGGGTTCTACGAGCAGTACTTC. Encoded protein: CASSQVAETGFYEQYF.

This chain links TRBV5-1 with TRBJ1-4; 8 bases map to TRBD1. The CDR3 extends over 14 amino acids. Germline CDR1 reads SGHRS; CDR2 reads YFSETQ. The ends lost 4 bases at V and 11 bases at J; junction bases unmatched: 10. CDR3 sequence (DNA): TGCGCCAGCAGCGCCGGACAGGGACGTGGCAAACTGTTTTTT. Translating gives CASSAGQGRGKLFF.

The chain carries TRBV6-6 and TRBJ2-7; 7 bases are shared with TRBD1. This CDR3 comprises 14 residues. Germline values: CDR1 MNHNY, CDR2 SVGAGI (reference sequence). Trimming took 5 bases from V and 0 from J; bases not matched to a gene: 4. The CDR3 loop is CASSPTGDSYEQYF. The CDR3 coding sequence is TGTGCCAGCAGTCCAACAGGGGACTCCTACGAGCAGTACTTC.